The text below deals with one TCR beta chain. Its antigen is currently not known. No base quality values were provided; no much bigger clone lies one nucleotide off. This record comes from a study of blood T cell repertoires in COVID-19 (dated by TCRdb to the early 2020s). For the wider study: Samples covering the acute and convalescent phases of COVID-19 were provided by collaborators in the United States, Italy and Spain. The prospective study material was composed of cDNA or gDNA derived from T cells, B-cell-depleted T cells, or PBMCs. The dataset comprised deeply sampled blood TCRbeta repertoires from subjects exposed to, actively infected with, or recovered from COVID-19. The repertoires were released in a freely available public database intended as a resource for research on the immune response to SARS-CoV-2. The samples were drawn from the first 160 participants of the ongoing ImmuneRACE study and from under 1,500 subjects provided by 6 global collaborators. Sample metadata almost always included a de-identified subject ID, COVID-19 status, age in years and sex. HLA class I and class II types, where available, came from metadata supplied by the sample provider rather than from assay-based typing.

TCRbeta CDR3 regions were amplified from genomic DNA by means of the immunoSEQ Assay, a bias-controlled multiplex PCR. The paper's data handling went like this. Within the assay, amplification of reference gene primers was used to estimate how many nucleated cells each sample contained. To quantify the absolute abundance of each unique TCRbeta CDR3 rearrangement, sequence reads were collapsed and filtered. Productive Simpson clonality was computed per sample as the square root of Simpson's diversity index over productive rearrangements. TCRdb obtained this table from immuneACCESS and retained in-frame rearrangements with V and J assigned. These tables miss some clones; where compared with another copy, unresolved V genes account for less than half of the shortfall, and the remainder is unexplained. V and J calls and clone size come straight from that table; D and trimming were deduced from the DNA. In all, the sample holds 250,000 to 350,000 clones, and around 85% of those were seen once. The top ten constitute about 2.7% of the sample.

Participants in the prospective study were aged about 18 to 100 years, lived in some 24 United States geographic areas, and enrolled through a virtual design. Cohort assignment in the prospective study relied on participant-reported clinical history from a screening survey and a study questionnaire. ImmuneRACE Cohort 3 recovered participants were defined by two consecutive negative NP/OP PCR tests, healthcare professional clearance, or symptom resolution. Each participant in the prospective study had whole blood, serum and a nasopharyngeal or oropharyngeal swab collected by mobile phlebotomists. Participants in the prospective study had the option to provide additional blood draws and questionnaires over an approximately 2-month period. Before DNA extraction, prospective study blood samples were shipped either frozen or at room temperature. V is pruned by 3 bases and J by 4 bases, leaving 4 bases of the junction without a gene match. The CDR3 holds 14 amino acids from the cysteine to the phenylalanine. The sequence is cut down to CDR3 DNA, 42 bases in frame from base 1. The germline V gene yields SGHRS for CDR1 and YFSETQ for CDR2.

The full study reports these points: Clinical and demographic metadata were provided uncurated, with the amount varying by source and participant.

The chain is encoded by TRBV5-1 joined to TRBJ2-3, and TRBD1 aligns with 8 junction nucleotides. Sequences were obtained from PBMCs or T cells enriched from blood (not recorded which). The clonotype comes from a woman aged 50 to 60 who had recovered from COVID-19. The nucleotide sequence reads as follows: TGCGCCAGCAGCTCAGGGGGCATCGCAGATACGCAGTATTTT. Its protein product is CASSSGGIADTQYF.